These 10 T cell receptor beta chains came from one sample sequenced in a study of identical twins' blood T cells (dated by TCRdb to 2012 to 2015). The method behind the library was 5' RACE. Sequencer: Illumina Genome Analyzer IIx. The public reads were reprocessed in TCRdb via fastp at Q25 and MiXCR, keeping in-frame beta chains. Identical CDR3 protein sequences are pooled into one entry, listed with their most common genes and DNA. This sample holds roughly 380,000 distinct CDR3 sequences; around 30% were observed only once. In total, the top ten clones hold 5.5% to 6.5% of the sample. Sample: PBMCs. All receptors come from a woman aged 18-49 years in good health.

This clonotype has just a few counts. The chain employs TRBV29-1 and TRBJ1-5, with TRBD1 as a possible D gene (6 bases). The V end was cut by 4 bases, the J end by 2 bases, with 9 bases between. CDR1 is SQVTM and CDR2 is ANQGSEA in the germline V gene. The CDR3 is 13 residues long. The CDR3: CSVAGGGNQPQHF. CDR3 in DNA: TGCAGCGTTGCGGGGGGCGGCAATCAGCCCCAGCATTTT.

The chain carries TRBV3-1 and TRBJ1-1; D is perhaps TRBD1 (6 bases). The CDR3 is 16 amino acids. In germline, CDR1 is LGHDT, CDR2 YNNKEL (reference sequence). Deletions cut 1 base from V and 2 bases from J, with 14 bases between. The CDR3 DNA is TGTGCCAGCAGCCAAGGTCCCAGGGGAGTAAACACTGAAGCTTTCTTT. Translated, it gives CASSQGPRGVNTEAFF. The whole variable domain, filled in from reference TRBV3-1 and TRBJ1-1, reads DTAVSQTPKYLVTQMGNDKSIKCEQNLGHDTMYWYKQDSKKFLKIMFSYNNKELIINETVPNRFSPKSPDKAHLNLHINSLELGDSAVYFCASSQGPRGVNTEAFFGQGTRLTVV.

This clonotype appeared a single time. A read error may explain this, as a much larger clone is one base away. This chain uses TRBV20-1 with TRBJ1-5; D may be TRBD1 (5 bases). Germline CDR1 reads DFQATT; CDR2 reads SNEGSKA (reference sequence). With 3 bases removed from V and 2 bases from J, the gap between germline ends came to 14 bases. CDR3 length: 15 residues. CDR3 region: CSASFGRVGNQPQHF. The CDR3 DNA reads as TGCAGTGCTAGTTTTGGCAGGGTAGGCAATCAGCCCCAGCATTTT.

The chain uses TRBV5-1 and TRBJ2-2; perhaps D is TRBD1 or TRBD2 (5 bases each). CDR1 is SGHRS and CDR2 is YFSETQ in the germline V gene. V lost 3 bases to trimming and J lost 3 bases, with 12 bases between them. CDR3 size: 15 residues. The CDR3 DNA follows: TGCGCCAGCAGCTCAGGGTGGGGAGACACCGGGGAGCTGTTTTTT. The encoded protein is CASSSGWGDTGELFF.

This clonotype has ten or more counts. V usage is TRBV29-1 and J usage is TRBJ2-5; perhaps TRBD1 as D (5 bases). This CDR3 contains 12 residues. Germline CDR1 and CDR2: SQVTM and ANQGSEA. Trimming took 7 bases from V and 4 from J, leaving 13 bases between them. The CDR3, as DNA: TGCAGCGCCAGGGATTTGGGAGAGACCCAGTACTTC. Its translation: CSARDLGETQYF.

This sequence joins TRBV10-2 and TRBJ2-1; possible D gene TRBD1, 5 bases. The CDR3 sequence is 13 residues long. The germline V gene encodes CDR1 WSHSY and CDR2 SAAADI. The V gene lost 5 bases and the J gene lost 4 bases, with 9 bases spanning the gap. The chain's CDR3 is CASSSQDYNEQFF. DNA for the CDR3: TGCGCCAGCAGTTCACAGGATTACAATGAGCAGTTCTTC.

The rearrangement joins TRBV12-5 to TRBJ1-5; a weak D match, TRBD1 (5 bases). Germline-derived CDR1 and CDR2 are LGHNT and FRNRAP. The CDR3 covers 15 residues. V dropped 0 bases and J dropped 2 bases, with 8 bases sitting between them. DNA of the CDR3: TGTGCTAGTGGTTTGGTACCACAGGGCAATCAGCCCCAGCATTTT. Translated: CASGLVPQGNQPQHF.

This clonotype was seen repeatedly, ten times or more. The chain has TRBV11-2 and TRBJ2-7; TRBD1 or TRBD2 may be the D gene (5 bases each). This CDR3 has 14 residues. Germline V gene lookup returns CDR1 SGHAT and CDR2 FQNNGV. V lost 6 bases, J lost 6 bases, and 18 bases lay in between. The CDR3 is CASRRIDMGTEQYF. CDR3 coding DNA: TGTGCCAGCAGACGAATCGACATGGGGACCGAGCAGTACTTC.

This clonotype was seen ten or more times. This sequence joins TRBV5-1 and TRBJ1-1; no reliable D call. Germline V gene data show CDR1 as SGHRS and CDR2 as YFSETQ. The CDR3 runs 15 residues. The V end lost 6 bases, the J end lost 1 base, and 16 bases lay between the germline ends. CDR3 residues: CASTDYYSSNTEAFF. DNA of the CDR3: TGCGCCAGCACGGATTACTACTCATCGAACACTGAAGCTTTCTTT.

The V call is TRBV6-5, the J call TRBJ2-2, with D unclear. Germline-derived CDR1 and CDR2 are MNHEY and SVGAGI. The CDR3 is 16 residues long. The V end was cut by 7 bases, the J end by 4 bases, with 19 bases between. CDR3 region: CASTLTRGLGTGELFF. The CDR3 DNA reads TGTGCCAGCACCCTCACCAGAGGTTTGGGCACCGGGGAGCTGTTTTTT.